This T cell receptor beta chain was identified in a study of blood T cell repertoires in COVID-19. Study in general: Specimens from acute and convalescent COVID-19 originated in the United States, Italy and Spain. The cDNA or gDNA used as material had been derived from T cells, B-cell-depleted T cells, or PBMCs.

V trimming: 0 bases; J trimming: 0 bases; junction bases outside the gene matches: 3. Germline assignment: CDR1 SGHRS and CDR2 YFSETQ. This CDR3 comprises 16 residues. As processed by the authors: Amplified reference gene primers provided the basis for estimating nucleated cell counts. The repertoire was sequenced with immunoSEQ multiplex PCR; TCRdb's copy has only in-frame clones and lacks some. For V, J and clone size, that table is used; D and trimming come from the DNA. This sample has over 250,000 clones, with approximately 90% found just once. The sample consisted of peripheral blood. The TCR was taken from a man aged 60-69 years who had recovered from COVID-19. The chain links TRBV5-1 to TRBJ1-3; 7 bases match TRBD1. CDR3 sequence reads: CASSLEGAYSGNTIYF. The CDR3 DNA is TGCGCCAGCAGCTTGGAGGGGGCCTACTCTGGAAACACCATATATTTT.